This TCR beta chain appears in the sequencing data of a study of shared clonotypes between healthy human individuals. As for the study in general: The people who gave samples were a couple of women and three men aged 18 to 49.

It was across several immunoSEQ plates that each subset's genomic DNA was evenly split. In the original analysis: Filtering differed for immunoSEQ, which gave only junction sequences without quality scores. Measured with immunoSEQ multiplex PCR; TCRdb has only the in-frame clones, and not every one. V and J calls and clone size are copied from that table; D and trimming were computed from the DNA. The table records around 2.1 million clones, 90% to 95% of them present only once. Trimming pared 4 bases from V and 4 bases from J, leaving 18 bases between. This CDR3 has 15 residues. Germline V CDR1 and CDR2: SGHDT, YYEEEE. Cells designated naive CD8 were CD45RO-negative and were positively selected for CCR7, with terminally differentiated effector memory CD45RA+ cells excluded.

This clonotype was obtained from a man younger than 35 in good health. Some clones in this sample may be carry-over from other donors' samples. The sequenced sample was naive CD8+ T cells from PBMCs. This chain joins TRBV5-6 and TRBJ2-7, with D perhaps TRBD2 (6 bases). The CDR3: CASSTATGLVYEQYF. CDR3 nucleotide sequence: TGTGCCAGCAGCACCGCTACGGGACTCGTTTACGAGCAGTACTTC.